These 5 T cell receptor beta chains came from one sample sequenced in a study of post-analysis software for immune sequencing data. Unique molecular identifiers were present in the TCR beta cDNA libraries. TCRdb fed the PCR reads into MiXCR, producing one record per CDR3 protein. This sample has 150,000 to 200,000 distinct CDR3 sequences, with around 30% found just once. Their antigen targets remain unknown. Whole-study results and caveats: Controls showed lower frequencies than patients for a few TRBV segments, and TRBV5-6, TRBV5-1 and TRBV20-1 were among these.

The sequenced material came from blood. These receptors were collected from a girl under 18 with multiple sclerosis.

The chain combines TRBV14 with TRBJ1-2, with D possibly TRBD1 on 5 matching bases. Germline CDR1 reads SGHDN; CDR2 reads FVKESK. The CDR3 loop spans 13 amino acids. V was shortened by 3 bases and J by 2 bases, with 7 bases between the two germline ends. CDR3 sequence reads: CASSQDTNYGYTF. Here the CDR3 DNA reads TGTGCCAGCAGCCAGGACACAAACTATGGCTACACCTTC.

A few counts support this clonotype. The CDR3 coding sequence is TGTGCCTGGAGTGGCAGAGCGCATTCAGGCTATGGCTACACCTTC. Translated, it gives CAWSGRAHSGYGYTF. The chain has TRBV30 and TRBJ1-2; D gene unclear. This CDR3 has 15 amino acids. V was pared by 1 base and J by 4 bases, with 16 bases between. Germline CDR1 reads GTSNPN; CDR2 reads SVGIG (reference sequence).

Ten or more counts support this clonotype. The chain has TRBV9 and TRBJ2-5; 7 nucleotides line up with TRBD1. There are 15 residues in the CDR3. V lost 3 bases, J lost 2 bases, and 7 bases stayed unmatched. The germline CDR1 and CDR2 sequences are SGDLS and YYNGEE. CDR3 in amino acids: CASSEVYRGQETQYF. The CDR3 coding sequence is TGTGCCAGCAGCGAGGTCTACAGGGGACAAGAGACCCAGTACTTC.

This clonotype was detected many times. The chain is built from TRBV7-6 and TRBJ1-1, with D tentatively TRBD1 (6 bases). The CDR3 loop spans 15 amino acids. Germline CDR1 SGHVS, CDR2 FNYEAQ. Trimming left V 5 bases short and J 3 bases short, with 16 bases between. CDR3 amino acids: CASSRFRGLDTEAFF. CDR3 coding DNA: TGTGCCAGCAGCCGCTTCAGGGGATTGGACACTGAAGCTTTCTTT.

This clonotype came up once. A much larger clone sits a single nucleotide away, making a read error possible. This rearrangement joins TRBV7-2 to TRBJ2-7, with D possibly TRBD1 on 5 matching bases. V lost 5 bases to trimming and J lost 7 bases, with 12 bases between them. This CDR3 is 12 amino acids long. CDR1 and CDR2 (germline): SGHTA, FQGNSA. The DNA of the CDR3 is TGTGCCAGCAGCCAACAGGATGGAGAGCAGTACTTC. This sequence encodes CASSQQDGEQYF.